A selection of T cell receptor beta chains follows, all from one sample in a study of cytomegalovirus exposure and HLA in healthy donors. Assay used: immunoSEQ multiplex PCR; TCRdb lists only in-frame clones, some missing. This sample's clone table lists under 70,000 clones. Sequencing input: PBMCs. The receptors originated from a female donor in good health and CMV-seropositive. The CDR3 runs from the conserved cysteine through the conserved F or W. The D gene is left open where the match is weak.

j_call d_call v_call cdr3_nt cdr3_aa
TRBJ1-1 NA TRBV5-1 TGCGCCAGCAGCTTCGGGAACACTGAAGCTTTCTTT CASSFGNTEAFF
TRBJ2-3 NA TRBV18 TGTGCCAGCTCACCACCGGTCACAAAAGATACGCAGTATTTT CASSPPVTKDTQYF
TRBJ1-2 TRBD1 TRBV19 TGTGCCAGTAGTAGTGGACAGGGCTATGGCTACACCTTC CASSSGQGYGYTF
TRBJ1-1 TRBD1 TRBV10-3 TGTGCCATCACCGACAGGGTGGGGAACACTGAAGCTTTCTTT CAITDRVGNTEAFF
TRBJ2-5 NA TRBV18 TGTGCCAGCTCATCACAAGAGACCCAGTACTTC CASSSQETQYF
TRBJ2-3 NA TRBV5-6 TGTGCCAGCAGCTTGCCTAGCGGCACAGATACGCAGTATTTT CASSLPSGTDTQYF
TRBJ2-2 TRBD1 TRBV14 TGTGCCAGCAGACCCACAGGGGTAAACACCGGGGAGCTGTTTTTT CASRPTGVNTGELFF
TRBJ2-3 TRBD2 TRBV4-3 TGCGCCAGCAGCCAAGATAGCGGGGCCTACACAGATACGCAGTATTTT CASSQDSGAYTDTQYF
TRBJ2-6 NA TRBV4-3 TGCGCCAGCAGCCAAGCGAGGGCCTCTGGGGCCAACGTCCTGACTTTC CASSQARASGANVLTF
TRBJ2-6 NA TRBV10-3 TGTGCCATCAGTGAGCGGGAAGGGATAGCCAACGTCCTGACTTTC CAISEREGIANVLTF
TRBJ2-7 NA TRBV9 TGTGCCAGCAGCGTAAGTTCAGTGTCCTCCTACGAGCAGTACTTC CASSVSSVSSYEQYF
TRBJ1-5 TRBD1 TRBV27 TGTGCCAGCAGTGCGGGACAGGGGCGGGGTAGCAATCAGCCCCAGCATTTT CASSAGQGRGSNQPQHF
TRBJ2-7 TRBD1 TRBV18 TGTGCCAGCTCAAAAACCGGGACAGGGGGGCCCGATATCGAGCACGAGCAGTACTTC CASSKTGTGGPDIEHEQYF
TRBJ1-5 TRBD1 TRBV7-2 TGTGCCAGCAGCCCCGACAGGGGAGATCAGCCCCAGCATTTT CASSPDRGDQPQHF
TRBJ2-1 NA TRBV4-1 TGCGCCAGCAGTTGGGGACTCCTTTTGAGTTCCTACAATGAGCAGTTCTTC CASSWGLLLSSYNEQFF
TRBJ1-2 TRBD1 TRBV18 TGTGCCAGCTCACCCTATCCCGGGACAGGGGTTGGCTACACCTTC CASSPYPGTGVGYTF
TRBJ2-1 TRBD1 TRBV28 TGTGCCAGCAGTCGGGGGACAGGGGCTTACAATGAGCAGTTCTTC CASSRGTGAYNEQFF
TRBJ1-1 NA TRBV4-1 TGCGCCAGCAGCCAAGGAGAGATAAGGGGAAACACTGAAGCTTTCTTT CASSQGEIRGNTEAFF
TRBJ1-2 TRBD1 TRBV6-1 TGTGCCAGCACCCCAGGGACAGCCTATGGCTACACCTTC CASTPGTAYGYTF
TRBJ2-1 TRBD2 TRBV9 TGTGCCAGCAGCGTCGGGACTAGCGAATACAATGAGCAGTTCTTC CASSVGTSEYNEQFF
TRBJ2-1 TRBD2 TRBV7-9 TGTGCCACCTCGGGAGAGCCTCCCCTGTCTAGCGGCACCTACAATGAGCAGTTCTTC CATSGEPPLSSGTYNEQFF
TRBJ2-7 NA TRBV18 TGTGCCAGCTCAGGGGCAGGGGATCGATACGAGCAGTACTTC CASSGAGDRYEQYF
TRBJ1-2 NA TRBV2 TGTGCCAGCAGTGAAGCTGGGGGGGGAGGAGTAGGCTACACCTTC CASSEAGGGGVGYTF
TRBJ2-7 TRBD2 TRBV4-2 TGTGCCAGCAGCCAAGATCTAGCGGGGGGCGCCTACGAGCAGTACTTC CASSQDLAGGAYEQYF
TRBJ2-2 TRBD2 TRBV4-3 TGCGCCAGCAGCCAGGGAGGGAGGAGTACCGGGGAGCTGTTTTTT CASSQGGRSTGELFF
TRBJ2-2 TRBD2 TRBV9 TGTGCCAGCAGCGTAGTGAGCGGGGGAGTACCCGGGGAGCTGTTTTTT CASSVVSGGVPGELFF
TRBJ1-2 NA TRBV7-3 TGTGCCAGCAGCTTGTCTCGGGGGAGCGGCTACACCTTC CASSLSRGSGYTF
TRBJ2-3 NA TRBV4-3 TGCGCCAGCAGCCAAGACCGGGACAACACAGATACGCAGTATTTT CASSQDRDNTDTQYF
TRBJ1-4 NA TRBV30 TGTGCCTGGGGACAGCCAGGTAATGAAAAACTGTTTTTT CAWGQPGNEKLFF
TRBJ1-5 NA TRBV7-8 TGTGCCAGCAGCGCGCAGGTTCGAGGGAATCAGCCCCAGCATTTT CASSAQVRGNQPQHF
TRBJ2-3 TRBD2 TRBV4-3 TGCGCCAGCAGCAGACTAGCGGTGTGGTCAGATACGCAGTATTTT CASSRLAVWSDTQYF
TRBJ1-1 NA TRBV5-1 TGCGCCAGCAGCGACTTACAGGGAATTGGCACTGAAGCTTTCTTT CASSDLQGIGTEAFF
TRBJ2-7 TRBD1 TRBV5-6 TGTGCCAGCAGCTCGACAGGGTACGAGCAGTACTTC CASSSTGYEQYF
TRBJ1-2 NA TRBV6-1 TGTGCCAGCAGTGGGGACTGGTATGGCTACACCTTC CASSGDWYGYTF
TRBJ1-6 TRBD1 TRBV28 TGTGCCAGCAGCGTCAGAACCGGGACAGGGGGTTACTCACCCCTCCACTTT CASSVRTGTGGYSPLHF
TRBJ1-5 TRBD1 TRBV18 TGTGCCAGCTCATCCGCGGGGCGGGACAGGGGTATCAACCAGCCCCAGCATTTT CASSSAGRDRGINQPQHF
TRBJ1-2 TRBD1 TRBV30 TGTGCCTGGAGCCGGGACAGGGCAGCGGAAGGCTACACCTTC CAWSRDRAAEGYTF
TRBJ2-1 NA TRBV9 TGTGCCAGCAGCGTGCAGGGTTCCTACAATGAGCAGTTCTTC CASSVQGSYNEQFF
TRBJ2-7 TRBD2 TRBV7-2 TGTGCCAGCAGCCCTTACAGCGGGAACACCTACGAGCAGTACTTC CASSPYSGNTYEQYF
TRBJ2-7 TRBD1 TRBV6-5 TGTGCCAGCAGTAAACAGGGGGGATACTACGAGCAGTACTTC CASSKQGGYYEQYF
TRBJ1-2 NA TRBV27 TGTGCCAGCAGACAGGGCCCTAACTATGGCTACACCTTC CASRQGPNYGYTF
TRBJ2-1 TRBD1 TRBV14 TGTGCCAGCAGCCAGGAGGGGGACAGGGATTACAATGAGCAGTTCTTC CASSQEGDRDYNEQFF
TRBJ2-3 TRBD2 TRBV9 TGTGCCAGCAGCGTAACTAGCGGGGACCCTGGTGATACGCAGTATTTT CASSVTSGDPGDTQYF
TRBJ1-2 TRBD1 TRBV5-1 TGCGCCAGCAGCCGGACAGGGGGTTTGCTGGATGGCTACACCTTC CASSRTGGLLDGYTF
TRBJ2-7 NA TRBV28 TGTGCCAGCAGAATAGGGAGGAGCTACGAGCAGTACTTC CASRIGRSYEQYF